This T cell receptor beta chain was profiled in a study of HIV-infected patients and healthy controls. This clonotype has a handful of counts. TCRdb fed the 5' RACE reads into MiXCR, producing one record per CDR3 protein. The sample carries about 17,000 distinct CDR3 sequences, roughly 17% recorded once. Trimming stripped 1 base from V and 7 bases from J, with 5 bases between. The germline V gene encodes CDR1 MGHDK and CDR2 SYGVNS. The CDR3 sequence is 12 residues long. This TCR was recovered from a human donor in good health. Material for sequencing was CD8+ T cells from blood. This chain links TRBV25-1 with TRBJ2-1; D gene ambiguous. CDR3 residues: CASSELYNEQFF. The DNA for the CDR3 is TGTGCCAGCAGTGAATTGTATAATGAGCAGTTCTTC.